This T cell receptor beta chain was sequenced during a study of blood T cells in healthy people across ages. Across the whole study: There was about one barcoded beta molecule captured by template switching per two T cells.

The CDR3 covers 14 residues. V lost 2 bases, J lost 9 bases, and 11 bases lay in between. CDR1 MNHEY and CDR2 SMNVEV come from the germline V gene (reference sequence). A J-beta primer mix and a sample-barcoded 5' primer were used in a second PCR of about 6 to 12 cycles. A single record per CDR3 protein comes from TCRdb applying MiXCR to the 5' RACE reads. Of roughly 700,000 distinct CDR3 sequences in the sample, 49% are singletons; the top ten hold around 32%. Points from the study as a whole: For the donors, CMV status was unknown and possibly confounded expanded clonotype changes. Fewer expanded clones and more diversity marked long-lived versus aged donors.

This clonotype was counted only a few times. Its antigen is undetermined. The donors, all healthy, were Caucasians living in Russia, aged 6 to 90. This chain links TRBV27 with TRBJ1-6, with D perhaps matching TRBD1 (6 bases). The material sequenced was blood. This TCR came from a woman aged 60 to 75 in good health. CDR3 DNA: TGTGCCAGCAGTTTAGGAGGGGGGTTTTCACCCCTCCACTTT. It specifies CASSLGGGFSPLHF.